There are a few counts of the clone carrying this T cell receptor beta chain. Its antigen is as yet unknown. This entry is derived from a study of early T cells in non-severe SARS-CoV-2 infection. Study information: Unsorted whole blood bulk RNA was sequenced, with unpaired chains.

The study's findings and limits: VDJdb matching favored anti-spike CD8 responses, missing private and CD4 specificities.

This CDR3 contains 14 residues. V shed 3 bases and J 3 bases; nucleotides not matched to a gene: 4. Germline CDR1 is SGHNT and CDR2 is YYREEE (reference sequence). Unique molecular identifiers tagged individual cDNA molecules. TCRdb called the 5' RACE reads again in MiXCR, with one record for every CDR3 protein. The profile shows fewer than 35,000 distinct CDR3 sequences, around 4% of them singletons. What was sequenced was whole blood. The receptor's source is an adult who was a healthcare worker with PCR-confirmed SARS-CoV-2 infection or an uninfected control (not recorded which). V gene TRBV5-4 combines with J gene TRBJ2-5, with 8 bases aligning to TRBD1. CDR3 sequence: CASSSTGGKETQYF. CDR3 DNA sequence: TGTGCCAGCAGCTCCACAGGGGGAAAAGAGACCCAGTACTTC. The full variable domain, its missing parts supplied by reference TRBV5-4 and TRBJ2-5, is ETGVTQSPTHLIKTRGQQVTLRCSSQSGHNTVSWYQQALGQGPQFIFQYYREEENGRGNFPPRFSGLQFPNYSSELNVNALELDDSALYLCASSSTGGKETQYFGPGTRLLVL.